Below are 14 T cell receptor beta chains sequenced from a single sample in a study of cytomegalovirus exposure and HLA in healthy donors (dated 2017 in TCRdb). Libraries were prepared through the immunoSEQ multiplex PCR assay. A mixture of 60 forward primers for TCR Vbeta segments and 13 reverse primers for TCR Jbeta segments was used in the multiplex PCR. TCRdb obtained this table from immuneACCESS and retained in-frame rearrangements with V and J assigned. These tables miss some clones; where compared with another copy, unresolved V genes account for less than half of the shortfall, and the remainder is unexplained. Within this sample are about 200,000 clones, with 60% to 80% of them counted one time only. Less than 3.5% of the sample is held by the ten biggest clonotypes. The sample was PBMCs. The receptors shown here come from a woman aged 25-40 years in good health and CMV-seronegative.

This clone was found once. The chain has TRBV10-3 and TRBJ2-5; TRBD2 matches at 8 bases. CDR3 length: 16 amino acids. Per the germline V gene, CDR1 is ENHRY and CDR2 is SYGVKD. Germline trimming cut 5 bases from V and 5 bases from J; bases unmatched to any gene: 13. This CDR3 is CAISRSGTYGGETQYF. For the CDR3, the DNA is TGTGCCATCAGTCGTAGCGGGACCTATGGAGGGGAGACCCAGTACTTC.

The chain employs TRBV6-5 and TRBJ1-4; D is ambiguous. The germline V gene has CDR1 MNHEY and CDR2 SVGAGI. The length of the CDR3 is 15 residues. V was clipped by 2 bases and J by 8 bases, with 15 bases between them. The CDR3 reads CASSYVGDIEEKLFF. The CDR3 DNA reads as TGTGCCAGCAGTTACGTGGGAGATATTGAGGAAAAACTGTTTTTT.

The chain couples TRBV6-6 to TRBJ1-1; D is unclear. The V end was cut by 0 bases, the J end by 7 bases, with 9 bases between. Germline-derived CDR1 and CDR2 are MNHNY and SVGAGI (reference sequence). The CDR3 consists of 13 residues. The CDR3 here is CASSYSSFGEAFF. CDR3 bases: TGTGCCAGCAGTTACTCGAGCTTTGGTGAAGCTTTCTTT.

The chain is built from TRBV19 and TRBJ1-1; 9 bases match TRBD1. The junction had 8 bases not matched to a gene; V was cut back by 3 bases and J by 0 bases. CDR1 is LNHDA, CDR2 SQIVND, per germline (reference sequence). The CDR3 is 17 residues long. The chain's CDR3 is CASSIYGGDRVNTEAFF. DNA of the CDR3: TGTGCCAGTAGTATCTATGGTGGGGACAGGGTGAACACTGAAGCTTTCTTT.

This rearrangement joins TRBV11-2 to TRBJ2-3, with D perhaps TRBD2 (6 bases). The CDR3 spans 16 residues. Germline values: CDR1 SGHAT, CDR2 FQNNGV. Trimming removed 0 bases from V and 9 bases from J, with 19 bases in between. The CDR3 here is CASSLEPAREARTQYF. As DNA, the CDR3 is TGTGCCAGCAGCTTAGAACCGGCGAGGGAGGCGAGGACGCAGTATTTT.

The sample holds one count of this clone. V is TRBV30 and J is TRBJ1-1; 8 bases line up with TRBD1. Germline V CDR1 and CDR2: GTSNPN, SVGIG (reference sequence). V was pared by 5 bases and J by 1 base, with 3 bases of the junction left unmatched. CDR3 length: 13 amino acids. CDR3 sequence (DNA): TGTGCCTGGGGACAGGGACCGAACACTGAAGCTTTCTTT. Translating gives CAWGQGPNTEAFF.

This sequence joins TRBV2 and TRBJ1-1, with D unresolved. V was trimmed by 8 bases and J by 1 base, leaving 11 bases between them. CDR1 SNHLY and CDR2 FYNNEI come from the germline V gene. The CDR3 extends over 13 amino acids. Here the CDR3 DNA reads TGTGCCAGCGGACTGGAGTCGAACACTGAAGCTTTCTTT. It codes for CASGLESNTEAFF.

The gene calls are TRBV7-8 and TRBJ2-7; TRBD1 agrees at 7 bases. Germline lookup yields CDR1 SGHVS and CDR2 FQNEAQ. Losses at the gene ends were 5 bases for V and 0 bases for J; bases not matched to a gene: 10. This CDR3 is built from 16 residues. The CDR3 DNA sequence: TGTGCCAGCAGCCCAAGGGGGCGGGCTAGCTCCTACGAGCAGTACTTC. As protein: CASSPRGRASSYEQYF.

This chain joins TRBV7-2 and TRBJ2-1, with D unclear. Trimming removed 5 bases from V and 7 bases from J, with 12 bases in between. Germline V gene sequence: CDR1 SGHTA, CDR2 FQGNSA. This CDR3 contains 13 residues. The CDR3 DNA reads TGTGCCAGCAGCCCCCAGGCTGGGAATGAGCAGTTCTTC. Its protein is CASSPQAGNEQFF.

This clone was seen just once. The rearrangement uses TRBV18 and TRBJ1-2, with a possible D match to TRBD1 (5 bases). V lost 1 base and J lost 0, with 18 bases in between. Germline CDR1 reads KGHSH; CDR2 reads LQKENI. This CDR3 region has 18 residues. For the CDR3, the DNA is TGTGCCAGCTCACCACAAAAGGATCAGGGACTTTCTAACTATGGCTACACCTTC. This translates into CASSPQKDQGLSNYGYTF. The variable domain in full, with the rest retrieved from reference TRBV18 and TRBJ1-2, is NAGVMQNPRHLVRRRGQEARLRCSPMKGHSHVYWYRQLPEEGLKFMVYLQKENIIDESGMPKERFSAEFPKEGPSILRIQQVVRGDSAAYFCASSPQKDQGLSNYGYTFGSGTRLTVV.

This clone rates as medium-sized. The chain couples TRBV6-4 to TRBJ2-7; 10 bases are shared with TRBD2. CDR1 is MRHNA, CDR2 SNTAGT, per germline. The CDR3 runs 16 residues. J lost 6 bases, V lost 0 bases, and 8 bases had no gene match. As DNA, the CDR3 is TGTGCCAGCAGTGACTCGGCGCTAGCGGGGGCGGGCGAGCAGTACTTC. Encoded protein: CASSDSALAGAGEQYF.

The genes are TRBV5-8 and TRBJ1-4; D not certain. V was clipped by 0 bases and J by 8 bases, with 11 bases between them. The CDR3 extends over 14 amino acids. Germline V gene data show CDR1 as SGHTS and CDR2 as YDEGEE. CDR3 coding DNA: TGTGCCAGCAGCTTGGATCCACTGGAGGAAAAACTGTTTTTT. Its translation is CASSLDPLEEKLFF.

This clone has more than one count but fewer than ten. The J gene is TRBJ1-1, the V gene TRBV5-1; the D is unclear. Trimming removed 0 bases at V and 7 bases at J, with 13 bases between. This CDR3 is built from 14 residues. Germline CDR1 and CDR2: SGHRS and YFSETQ. Here the CDR3 reads CASSLGGFEGEAFF. CDR3 in DNA: TGCGCCAGCAGCTTGGGAGGGTTTGAAGGTGAAGCTTTCTTT.

This sequence joins TRBV5-5 and TRBJ2-7, with D possibly matching TRBD1 (6 bases). This CDR3 is 14 amino acids long. Germline V gene data show CDR1 as SGHKS and CDR2 as YYEKEE (reference sequence). V gave up 4 bases and J gave up 2 bases, with 13 bases separating them. This chain's CDR3 is CASSPRTVAYEQYF. The CDR3 DNA reads as TGTGCCAGCAGCCCACGGACAGTAGCCTACGAGCAGTACTTC.